The present TCR beta chain was sequenced within a study of shared clonotypes between healthy human individuals. About the research overall: Each donor had three CD4 naive, three CD4 memory, two CD8 naive and one CD8 memory plate. General study results and limits: In general, naive subsets displayed greater estimated richness than memory subsets did. The study found lower generation probabilities in non-shared clonotypes than in those shared by all four donors.

Naive CD8 populations comprised CD45RO-negative cells positively selected for CCR7, excluding terminally differentiated effector memory CD45RA+ cells. A deep-level run was used for the assay. Generated by immunoSEQ multiplex PCR, the TCRdb table keeps only in-frame clones and is missing some. The sample records around 2.1 million clones, about 92% being singletons. This CDR3 is 11 amino acids long. Germline V gene data show CDR1 as MNHNS and CDR2 as SASEGT. Trimming cost V 9 bases and J 2 bases, with 8 bases left between them. Remarks on this clone: The antigen is not known.

This sequence joins TRBV6-1 and TRBJ2-7; D gene ambiguous. The sample comprised naive CD8+ T cells from PBMCs. This TCR was recovered from a man aged 18 to 35 in good health. Some clones in this sample may be carry-over from other donors' samples. CDR3 DNA sequence: TGTGCCAGTGAAGGACCCTACGAGCAGTACTTC. This gives the protein CASEGPYEQYF.